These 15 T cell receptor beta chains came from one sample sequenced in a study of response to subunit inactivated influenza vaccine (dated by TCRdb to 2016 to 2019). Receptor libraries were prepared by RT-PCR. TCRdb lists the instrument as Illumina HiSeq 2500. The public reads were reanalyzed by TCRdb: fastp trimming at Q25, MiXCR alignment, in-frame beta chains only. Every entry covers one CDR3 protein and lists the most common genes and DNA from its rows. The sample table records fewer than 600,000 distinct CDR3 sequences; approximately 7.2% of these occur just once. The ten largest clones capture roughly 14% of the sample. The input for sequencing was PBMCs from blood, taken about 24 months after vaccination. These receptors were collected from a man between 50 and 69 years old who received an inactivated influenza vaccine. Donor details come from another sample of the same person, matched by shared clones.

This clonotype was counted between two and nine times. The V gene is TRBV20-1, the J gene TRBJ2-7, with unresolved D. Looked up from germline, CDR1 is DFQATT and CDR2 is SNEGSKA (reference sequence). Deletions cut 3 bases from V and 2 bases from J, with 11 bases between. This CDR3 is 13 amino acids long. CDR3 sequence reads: CSASVSSPYEQYF. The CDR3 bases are TGCAGTGCTAGTGTCTCGAGCCCCTACGAGCAGTACTTC.

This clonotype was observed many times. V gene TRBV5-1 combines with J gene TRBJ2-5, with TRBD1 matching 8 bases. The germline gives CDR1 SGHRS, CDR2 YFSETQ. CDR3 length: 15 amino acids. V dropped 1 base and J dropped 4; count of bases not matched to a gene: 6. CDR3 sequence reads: CASSLLTGDGETQYF. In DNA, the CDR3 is TGCGCCAGCAGCTTGCTGACAGGGGACGGAGAGACCCAGTACTTC.

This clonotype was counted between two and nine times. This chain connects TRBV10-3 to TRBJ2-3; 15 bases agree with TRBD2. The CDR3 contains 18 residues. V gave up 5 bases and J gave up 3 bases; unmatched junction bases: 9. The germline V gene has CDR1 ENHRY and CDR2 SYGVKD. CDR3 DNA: TGTGCCATCAGTCAGGGACTAGCGGGGGGACTCATAACAGATACGCAGTATTTT. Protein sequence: CAISQGLAGGLITDTQYF.

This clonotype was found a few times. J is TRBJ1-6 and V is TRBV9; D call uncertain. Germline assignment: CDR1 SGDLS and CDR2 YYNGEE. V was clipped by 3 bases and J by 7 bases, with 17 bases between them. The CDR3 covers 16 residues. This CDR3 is CASSAPTGNGNSPLHF. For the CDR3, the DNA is TGTGCCAGCAGCGCACCGACCGGAAACGGGAATTCACCCCTCCACTTT.

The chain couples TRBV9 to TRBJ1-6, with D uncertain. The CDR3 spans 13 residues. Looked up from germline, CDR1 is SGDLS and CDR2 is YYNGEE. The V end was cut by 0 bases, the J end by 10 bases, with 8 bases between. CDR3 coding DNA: TGTGCCAGCAGCGTAGATACGGGCTCACCCCTCCACTTT. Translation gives CASSVDTGSPLHF.

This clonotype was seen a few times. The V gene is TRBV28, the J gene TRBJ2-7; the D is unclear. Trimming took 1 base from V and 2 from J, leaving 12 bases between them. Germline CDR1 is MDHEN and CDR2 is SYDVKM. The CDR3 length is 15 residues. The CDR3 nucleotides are TGTGCCAGCAGTTTATTTTTGGGCACAGCCTACGAGCAGTACTTC. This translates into CASSLFLGTAYEQYF.

CDR3 in DNA: TGTGCCAGCAGCTGGGGACAGGGGGTCACTGAAGCTTTCTTT. Translating it yields CASSWGQGVTEAFF. The rearrangement links TRBV7-2 to TRBJ1-1, with 11 bases identical to TRBD1. In germline, CDR1 is SGHTA, CDR2 FQGNSA. V was pared by 4 bases and J by 4 bases, with 2 bases of the junction left unmatched. The CDR3 runs 14 residues.

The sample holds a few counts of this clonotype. The CDR3 loop is CSARVATGATDTQYF. The CDR3, as DNA: TGCAGTGCTAGAGTTGCGACAGGGGCCACAGATACGCAGTATTTT. The gene calls are TRBV20-1 and TRBJ2-3, with TRBD1 identical over 8 bases. Germline V lookup: CDR1 DFQATT, CDR2 SNEGSKA (reference sequence). The CDR3 sequence is 15 residues long. V shed 1 base and J 2 bases; nucleotides not matched to a gene: 5.

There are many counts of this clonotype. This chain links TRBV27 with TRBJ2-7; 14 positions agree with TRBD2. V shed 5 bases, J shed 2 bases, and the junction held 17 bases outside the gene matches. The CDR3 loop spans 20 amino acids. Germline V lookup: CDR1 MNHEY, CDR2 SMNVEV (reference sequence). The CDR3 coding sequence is TGTGCCAGCAGTAAGCAACCCGGGACTAGCGGGGGCATACAAACCTACGAGCAGTACTTC. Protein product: CASSKQPGTSGGIQTYEQYF.

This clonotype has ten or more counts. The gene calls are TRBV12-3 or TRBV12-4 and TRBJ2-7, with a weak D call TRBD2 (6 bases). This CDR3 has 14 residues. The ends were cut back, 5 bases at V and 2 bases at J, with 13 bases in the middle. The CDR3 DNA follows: TGTGCCAGCAGTCCCAGGACTAACCCCTACGAGCAGTACTTC. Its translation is CASSPRTNPYEQYF.

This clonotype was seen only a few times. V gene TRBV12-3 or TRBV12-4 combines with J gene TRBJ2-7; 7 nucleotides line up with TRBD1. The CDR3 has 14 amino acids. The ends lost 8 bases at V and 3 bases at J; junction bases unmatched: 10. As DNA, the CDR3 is TGTGCCAGCCGTCGGCCGGGACAGCTCTACGAGCAGTACTTC. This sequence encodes CASRRPGQLYEQYF.

The CDR3, as DNA: TGTGCCAGCAGCTTAGCAATTGGGGGGCCTGGCAATGAGCAGTTCTTC. It codes for CASSLAIGGPGNEQFF. The gene calls are TRBV7-2 and TRBJ2-1, with D perhaps matching TRBD1 or TRBD2 (6 bases each). The CDR3 has 16 amino acids. V lost 0 bases and J 6 bases, leaving 15 bases between the germline ends. Germline lookup yields CDR1 SGHTA and CDR2 FQGNSA. Using reference TRBV7-2 and TRBJ2-1 for the parts outside the CDR3, the full variable domain is GAGVSQSPSNKVTEKGKDVELRCDPISGHTALYWYRQSLGQGLEFLIYFQGNSAPDKSGLPSDRFSAERTGGSVSTLTIQRTQQEDSAVYLCASSLAIGGPGNEQFFGPGTRLTVL.

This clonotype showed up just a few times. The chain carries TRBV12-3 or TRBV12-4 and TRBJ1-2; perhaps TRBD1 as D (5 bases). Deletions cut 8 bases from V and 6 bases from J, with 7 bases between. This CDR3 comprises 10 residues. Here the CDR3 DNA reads TGTGCCAGCTGGGACGATGGCTACACCTTC. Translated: CASWDDGYTF.

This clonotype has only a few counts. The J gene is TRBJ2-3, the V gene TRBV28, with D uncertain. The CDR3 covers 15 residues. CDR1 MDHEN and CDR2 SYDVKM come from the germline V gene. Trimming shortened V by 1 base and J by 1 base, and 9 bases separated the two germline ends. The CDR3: CASSLSGLGTDTQYF. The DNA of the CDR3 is TGTGCCAGCAGTTTATCCGGCTTAGGCACAGATACGCAGTATTTT.

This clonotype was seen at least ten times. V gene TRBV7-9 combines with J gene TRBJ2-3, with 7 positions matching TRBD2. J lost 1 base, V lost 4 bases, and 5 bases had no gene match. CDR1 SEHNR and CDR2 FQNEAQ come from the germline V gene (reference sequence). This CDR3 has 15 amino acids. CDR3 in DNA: TGTGCCAGCAGCTCGGGGGGTCCTCGCACAGATACGCAGTATTTT. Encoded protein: CASSSGGPRTDTQYF.